The present TCR beta chain was sequenced within a study of blood T cell repertoires in COVID-19. Study in general: Sample material is recorded as cDNA or gDNA derived from T cells, B-cell-depleted T cells, or PBMCs.

From germline, CDR1 is SGHRS and CDR2 YFSETQ. Trimming removed 3 bases from V and 7 bases from J; junction bases left unmatched: 16. The CDR3 runs to 18 residues. Methods used by the authors: The authors estimated nucleated cell counts from reference gene primer amplification. Clones were read by immunoSEQ multiplex PCR, and TCRdb kept only the in-frame ones, dropping some. V and J calls and clone size are given by that table; D and trimming were obtained from the DNA. The sample records roughly 83,000 clones, around 90% being singletons. The sequence derives from a man older than 75 with active or convalescent COVID-19. The sample comprised peripheral blood. The chain is built from TRBV5-1 and TRBJ1-2; 12 nucleotides match TRBD1. CDR3 sequence: CASSWGGAPGQGAFGYTF. The CDR3 DNA reads TGCGCCAGCAGCTGGGGAGGGGCACCGGGACAGGGGGCGTTTGGCTACACCTTC.